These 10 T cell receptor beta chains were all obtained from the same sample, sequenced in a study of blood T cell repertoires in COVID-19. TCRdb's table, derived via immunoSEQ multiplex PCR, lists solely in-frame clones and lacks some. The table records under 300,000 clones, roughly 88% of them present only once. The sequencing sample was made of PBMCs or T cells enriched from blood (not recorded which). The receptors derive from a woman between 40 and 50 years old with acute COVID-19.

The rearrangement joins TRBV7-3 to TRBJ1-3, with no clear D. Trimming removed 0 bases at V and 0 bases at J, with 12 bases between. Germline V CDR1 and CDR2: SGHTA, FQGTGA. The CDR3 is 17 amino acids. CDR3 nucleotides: TGTGCCAGCAGCTTAACGTCCCTCCGGAGCTCTGGAAACACCATATATTTT. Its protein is CASSLTSLRSSGNTIYF. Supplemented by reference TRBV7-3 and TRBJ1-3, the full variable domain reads GAGVSQTPSNKVTEKGKYVELRCDPISGHTALYWYRQSLGQGPEFLIYFQGTGAADDSGLPNDRFFAVRPEGSVSTLKIQRTERGDSAVYLCASSLTSLRSSGNTIYFGEGSWLTVV.

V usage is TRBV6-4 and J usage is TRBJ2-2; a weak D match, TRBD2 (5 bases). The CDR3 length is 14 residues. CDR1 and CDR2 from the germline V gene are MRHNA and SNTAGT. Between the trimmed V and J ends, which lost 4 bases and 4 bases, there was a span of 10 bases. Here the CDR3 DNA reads TGTGCCAGCAGTGCCGGGGATGGCACCGGGGAGCTGTTTTTT. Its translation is CASSAGDGTGELFF.

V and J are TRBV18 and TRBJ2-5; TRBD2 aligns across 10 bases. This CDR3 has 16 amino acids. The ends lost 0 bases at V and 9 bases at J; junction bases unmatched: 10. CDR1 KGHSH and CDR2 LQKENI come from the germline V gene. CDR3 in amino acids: CASSPPQREGIVSQYF. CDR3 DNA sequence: TGTGCCAGCTCACCACCGCAGCGGGAGGGGATAGTGTCCCAGTACTTC.

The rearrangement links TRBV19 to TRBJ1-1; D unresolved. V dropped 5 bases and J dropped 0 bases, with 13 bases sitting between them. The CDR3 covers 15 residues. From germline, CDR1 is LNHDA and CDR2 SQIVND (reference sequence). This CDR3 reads CASSLELVVNTEAFF. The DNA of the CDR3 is TGTGCCAGTAGTCTGGAGTTAGTGGTGAACACTGAAGCTTTCTTT. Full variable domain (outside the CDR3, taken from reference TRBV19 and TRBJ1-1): DGGITQSPKYLFRKEGQNVTLSCEQNLNHDAMYWYRQDPGQGLRLIYYSQIVNDFQKGDIAEGYSVSREKKESFPLTVTSAQKNPTAFYLCASSLELVVNTEAFFGQGTRLTVV.

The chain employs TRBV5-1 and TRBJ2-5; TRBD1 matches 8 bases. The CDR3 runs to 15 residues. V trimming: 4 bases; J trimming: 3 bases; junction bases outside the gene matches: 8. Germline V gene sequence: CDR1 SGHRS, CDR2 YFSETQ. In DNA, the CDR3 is TGCGCCAGCAGCCTCCCGACAGGGGCCGAAGAGACCCAGTACTTC. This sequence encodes CASSLPTGAEETQYF. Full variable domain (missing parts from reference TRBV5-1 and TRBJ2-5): KAGVTQTPRYLIKTRGQQVTLSCSPISGHRSVSWYQQTPGQGLQFLFEYFSETQRNKGNFPGRFSGRQFSNSRSEMNVSTLELGDSALYLCASSLPTGAEETQYFGPGTRLLVL.

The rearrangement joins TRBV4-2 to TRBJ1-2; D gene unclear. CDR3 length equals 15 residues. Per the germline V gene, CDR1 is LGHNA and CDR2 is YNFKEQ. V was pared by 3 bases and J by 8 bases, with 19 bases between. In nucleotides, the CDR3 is TGTGCCAGCAGCCACGATGGCACGGGAAGCAGAGGCTACACCTTC. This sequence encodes CASSHDGTGSRGYTF.

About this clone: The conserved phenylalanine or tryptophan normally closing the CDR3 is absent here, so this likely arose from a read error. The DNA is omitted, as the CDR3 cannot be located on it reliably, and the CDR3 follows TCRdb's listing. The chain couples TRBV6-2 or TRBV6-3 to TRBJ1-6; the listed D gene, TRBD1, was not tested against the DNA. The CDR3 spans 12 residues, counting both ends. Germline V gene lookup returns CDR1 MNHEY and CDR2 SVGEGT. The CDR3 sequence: CASSYSNRGKVA.

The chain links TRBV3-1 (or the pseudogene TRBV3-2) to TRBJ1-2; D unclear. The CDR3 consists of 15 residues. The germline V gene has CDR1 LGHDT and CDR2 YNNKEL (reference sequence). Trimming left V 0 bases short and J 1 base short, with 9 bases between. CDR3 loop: CASSQDPGRNYGYTF. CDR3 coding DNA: TGTGCCAGCAGCCAAGATCCGGGTCGTAACTATGGCTACACCTTC.

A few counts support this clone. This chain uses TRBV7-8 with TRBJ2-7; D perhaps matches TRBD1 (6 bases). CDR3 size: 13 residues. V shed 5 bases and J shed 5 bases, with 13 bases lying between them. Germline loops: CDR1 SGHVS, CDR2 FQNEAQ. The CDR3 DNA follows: TGTGCCAGCAGCCCTAACAGGGTCAACGAGCAGTACTTC. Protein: CASSPNRVNEQYF.

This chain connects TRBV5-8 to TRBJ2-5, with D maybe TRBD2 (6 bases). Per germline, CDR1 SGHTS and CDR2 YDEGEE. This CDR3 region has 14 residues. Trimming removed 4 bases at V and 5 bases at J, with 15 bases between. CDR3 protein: CASSQTLAIETQYF. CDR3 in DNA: TGTGCCAGCAGCCAGACCCTAGCGATCGAGACCCAGTACTTC.